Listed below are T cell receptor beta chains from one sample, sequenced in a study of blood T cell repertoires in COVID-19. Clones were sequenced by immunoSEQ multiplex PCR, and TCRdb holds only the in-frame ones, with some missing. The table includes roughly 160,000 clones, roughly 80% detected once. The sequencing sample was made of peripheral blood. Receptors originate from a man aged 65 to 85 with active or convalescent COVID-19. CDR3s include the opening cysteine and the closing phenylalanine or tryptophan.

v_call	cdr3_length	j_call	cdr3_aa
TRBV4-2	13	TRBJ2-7	CASSQREVGEQYF
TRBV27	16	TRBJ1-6	CASSRTGGAWGSPLHF
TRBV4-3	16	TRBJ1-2	CASSQDIKRRGYGYTF
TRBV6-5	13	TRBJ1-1	CASSTGRLAEAFF
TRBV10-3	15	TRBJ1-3	CAISANNLSGNTIYF
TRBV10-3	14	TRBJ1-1	CAISEWEGGTEAFF
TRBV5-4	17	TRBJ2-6	CASSLQRGPLGANVLTF
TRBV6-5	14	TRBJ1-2	CASSYTGQGSGYTF
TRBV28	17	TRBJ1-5	CASSLGPGTPSNQPQHF
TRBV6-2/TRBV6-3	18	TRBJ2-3	CASSYLPTSGPSTDTQYF